This T cell receptor (beta chain) was identified in a study of CD8+CD57+ T cells in acquired aplastic anemia. Study as a whole: Each DNA sample taken from sorted CD4+ and CD8+ cells came to 3 to 4 ug on average. Study results and caveats: Fewer than 30 shared CD8+ CDR3s appeared highly expressed within patients' immunodominant clones. No significant difference in CD8+ Simpson's diversity was found between patients and controls.

Patients selected for sequencing had displayed CD8+CD57+ cell expansion by flow cytometry. Sampling of blood occurred while the patients had still received no therapy. CDR1 and CDR2 (germline): SGHRS, YFSETQ. The CDR3 sequence is 15 residues long. Losses at the gene ends were 7 bases for V and 2 bases for J; bases not matched to a gene: 9. Researchers used genomic DNA as the template to profile TCR beta VDJ and CDR3. TCRdb re-analysed the reads in MiXCR, keeping a single row per CDR3 protein. The sample contains approximately 220,000 distinct CDR3 sequences, around 49% of which appear only once. Remarks on this clonotype: Its antigen is unknown.

The rearrangement links TRBV5-1 to TRBJ1-1; 9 bases match TRBD1. This clonotype was sampled from a human donor with aplastic anemia. The sequenced sample consisted of sorted CD4+, CD8+, or CD8+CD57+ T cells (not recorded which) from PBMCs. The CDR3: CASRRQGEGNTEAFF. The CDR3, as DNA: TGCGCCAGCCGAAGACAGGGGGAAGGTAACACTGAAGCTTTCTTT.